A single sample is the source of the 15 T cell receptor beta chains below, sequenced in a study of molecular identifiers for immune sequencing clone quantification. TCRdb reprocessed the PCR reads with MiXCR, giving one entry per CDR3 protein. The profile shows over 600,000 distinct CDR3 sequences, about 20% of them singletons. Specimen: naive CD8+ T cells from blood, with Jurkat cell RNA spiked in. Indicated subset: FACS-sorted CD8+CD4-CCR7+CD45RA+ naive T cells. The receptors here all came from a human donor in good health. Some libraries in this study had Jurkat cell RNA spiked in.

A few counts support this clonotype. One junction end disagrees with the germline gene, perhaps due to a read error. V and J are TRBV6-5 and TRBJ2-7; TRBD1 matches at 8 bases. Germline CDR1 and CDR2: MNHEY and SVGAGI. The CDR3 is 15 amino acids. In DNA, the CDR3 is TGTGCCGGCAGTTACGGGCAGGGGGCTATCAACGAGCAGTACTTC. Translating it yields CAGSYGQGAINEQYF.

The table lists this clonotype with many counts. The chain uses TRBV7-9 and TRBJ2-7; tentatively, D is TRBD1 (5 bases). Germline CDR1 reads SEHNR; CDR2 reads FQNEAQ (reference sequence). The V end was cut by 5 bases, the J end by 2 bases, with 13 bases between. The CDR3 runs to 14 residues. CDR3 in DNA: TGTGCCAGCAGCCCCCAGGGCCCAGCCTACGAGCAGTACTTC. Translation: CASSPQGPAYEQYF.

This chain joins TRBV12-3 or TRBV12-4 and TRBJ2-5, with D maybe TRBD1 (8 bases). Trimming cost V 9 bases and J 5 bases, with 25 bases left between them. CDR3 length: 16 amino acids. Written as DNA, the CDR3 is TGTGCCAGTGGTTTAGCAGGGGGCGGGGGTGGTGAGACCCAGTACTTC. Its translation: CASGLAGGGGGETQYF.

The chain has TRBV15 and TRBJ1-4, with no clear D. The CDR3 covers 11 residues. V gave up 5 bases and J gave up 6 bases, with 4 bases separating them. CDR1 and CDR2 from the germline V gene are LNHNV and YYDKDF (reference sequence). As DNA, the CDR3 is TGTGCCACCAGCGTTGATGAAAAACTGTTTTTT. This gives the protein CATSVDEKLFF.

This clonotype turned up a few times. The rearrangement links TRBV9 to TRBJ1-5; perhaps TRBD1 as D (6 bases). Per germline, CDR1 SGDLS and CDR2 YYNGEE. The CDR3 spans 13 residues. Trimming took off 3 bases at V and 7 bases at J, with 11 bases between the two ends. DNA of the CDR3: TGTGCCAGCAGCGCTAAGGGGGGACAGCCCCAGCATTTT. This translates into CASSAKGGQPQHF.

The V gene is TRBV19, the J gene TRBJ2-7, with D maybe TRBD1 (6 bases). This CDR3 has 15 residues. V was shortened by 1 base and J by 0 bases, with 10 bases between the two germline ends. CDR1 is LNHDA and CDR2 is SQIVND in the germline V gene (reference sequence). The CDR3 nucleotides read TGTGCCAGTAGTATAGGGCAGGGGCACTCCTACGAGCAGTACTTC. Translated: CASSIGQGHSYEQYF.

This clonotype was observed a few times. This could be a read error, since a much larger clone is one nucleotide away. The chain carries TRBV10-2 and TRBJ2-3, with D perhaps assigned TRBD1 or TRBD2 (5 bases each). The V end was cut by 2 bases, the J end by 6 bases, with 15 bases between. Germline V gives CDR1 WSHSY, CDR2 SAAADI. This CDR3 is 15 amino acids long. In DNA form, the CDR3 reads TGCGCCAGCAGTGAGCCGGGACCGGCCAGGGATACGCAGTATTTT. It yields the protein CASSEPGPARDTQYF.

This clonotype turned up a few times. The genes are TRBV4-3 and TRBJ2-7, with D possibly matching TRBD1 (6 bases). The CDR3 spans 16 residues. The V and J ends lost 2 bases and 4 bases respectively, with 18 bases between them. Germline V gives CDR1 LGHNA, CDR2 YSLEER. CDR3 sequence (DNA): TGCGCCAGCAGCCAATCCTCTCCCAGGGGTGGGTACGAGCAGTACTTC. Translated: CASSQSSPRGGYEQYF.

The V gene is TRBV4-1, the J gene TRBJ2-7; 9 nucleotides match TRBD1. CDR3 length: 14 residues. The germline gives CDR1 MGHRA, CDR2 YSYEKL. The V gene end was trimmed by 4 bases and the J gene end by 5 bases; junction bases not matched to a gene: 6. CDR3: CASSPGTGSHEQYF. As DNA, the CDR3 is TGCGCCAGCAGCCCCGGGACAGGGTCCCACGAGCAGTACTTC.

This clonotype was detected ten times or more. CDR3 sequence (DNA): TGTGCCAGCAGCTTGAAACTAGCGGGGGCCACAGATACGCAGTATTTT. Encoded protein: CASSLKLAGATDTQYF. The genes are TRBV5-6 and TRBJ2-3; 11 nucleotides align to TRBD2. The CDR3 length is 16 residues. Per germline, CDR1 SGHDT and CDR2 YYEEEE. With V trimmed by 1 base and J by 2 bases, 3 bases remained unmatched.

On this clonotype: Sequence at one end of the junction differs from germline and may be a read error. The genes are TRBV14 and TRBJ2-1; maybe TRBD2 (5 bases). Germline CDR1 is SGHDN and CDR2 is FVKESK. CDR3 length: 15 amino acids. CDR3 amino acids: CASSQRGSPYSEQFF. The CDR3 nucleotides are TGTGCCAGCAGCCAACGGGGTTCCCCCTACAGTGAGCAGTTCTTC.

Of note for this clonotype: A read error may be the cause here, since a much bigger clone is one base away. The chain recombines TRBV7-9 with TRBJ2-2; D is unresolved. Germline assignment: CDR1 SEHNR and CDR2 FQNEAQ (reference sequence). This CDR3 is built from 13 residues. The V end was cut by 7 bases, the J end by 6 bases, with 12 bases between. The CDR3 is CASTPSLAGELFF. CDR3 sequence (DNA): TGTGCCAGCACCCCGTCCCTCGCCGGGGAGCTGTTTTTT.

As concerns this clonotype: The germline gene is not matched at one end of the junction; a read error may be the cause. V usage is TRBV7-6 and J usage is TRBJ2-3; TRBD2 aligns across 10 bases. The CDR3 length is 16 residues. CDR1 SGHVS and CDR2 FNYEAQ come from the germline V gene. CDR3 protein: CASSVGLASSTYTQYF. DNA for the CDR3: TGTGCCAGCAGCGTGGGACTAGCGAGTAGCACATATACACAGTATTTT.

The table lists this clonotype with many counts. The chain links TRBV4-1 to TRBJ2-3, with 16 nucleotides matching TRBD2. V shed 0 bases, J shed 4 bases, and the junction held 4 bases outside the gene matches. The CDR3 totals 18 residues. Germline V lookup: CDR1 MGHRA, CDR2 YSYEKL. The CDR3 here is CASSQEGTSGGASDTQYF. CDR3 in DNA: TGCGCCAGCAGCCAAGAGGGGACTAGCGGGGGGGCGTCAGATACGCAGTATTTT.

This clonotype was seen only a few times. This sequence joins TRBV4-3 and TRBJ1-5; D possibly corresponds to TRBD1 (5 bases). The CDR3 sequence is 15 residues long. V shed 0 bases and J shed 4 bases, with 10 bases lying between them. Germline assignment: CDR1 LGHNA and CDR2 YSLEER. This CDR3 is CASSQDRTNNQPQHF. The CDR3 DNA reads TGCGCCAGCAGCCAAGACAGGACAAATAATCAGCCCCAGCATTTT.